This T cell receptor beta chain is from a study of blood T cell repertoires in COVID-19. Assay: immunoSEQ multiplex PCR; the TCRdb copy retains only in-frame clones and omits some. The profile covers around 500,000 clones, with 80% to 90% appearing a single time and around 7.9% taken by the ten largest. From germline, CDR1 is SQVTM and CDR2 ANQGSEA. There are 13 residues in the CDR3. Trimming stripped 6 bases from V and 6 bases from J, with 17 bases between. Recovered status applied to Cohort 3 donors who had two consecutive negative PCRs. It also applied to those with clearance or with symptom resolution. This clone was detected once.

The clonotype originates from a woman aged 60-70 years who had recovered from COVID-19. The source material was PBMCs or T cells enriched from blood (not recorded which). This chain joins TRBV29-1 and TRBJ1-2; a possible D gene is TRBD1 (6 bases). The chain's CDR3 is CSVLNQGLDGYTF. CDR3 nucleotide sequence: TGCAGCGTACTGAATCAGGGGCTCGATGGCTACACCTTC.